This TCR beta chain was sequenced for a study of technical replicates of blood from several donors. The germline V gene has CDR1 SGHDN and CDR2 FVKESK. V shed 5 bases and J 5 bases; nucleotides not matched to a gene: 8. There are 14 residues in the CDR3. Profiled with immunoSEQ multiplex PCR; TCRdb holds only in-frame clones, not every one. The data show more than 75,000 clones, around 96% seen once. The specimen was T cells isolated from PBMCs. The chain uses TRBV14 and TRBJ1-1, with TRBD1 matching over 7 bases. The receptor's source is a human donor in good health. The CDR3 DNA reads as TGTGCCAGCAGCAACGACAGGGAGGTGACTGAAGCTTTCTTT. This gives the protein CASSNDREVTEAFF. The variable domain in full, with the rest retrieved from reference TRBV14 and TRBJ1-1, is EAGVTQFPSHSVIEKGQTVTLRCDPISGHDNLYWYRRVMGKEIKFLLHFVKESKQDESGMPNNRFLAERTGGTYSTLKVQPAELEDSGVYFCASSNDREVTEAFFGQGTRLTVV.